This T cell receptor (beta chain) was captured by sequencing in a study of T cell responses to AZD1222 COVID-19 vaccine. General study points: Clonal diversity was possibly underestimated; the donors were predominantly white British and more often female. Vaccine-associated CD4 TCRs spanned spike, dominant at 160-218 and 743-854.

Details on this clone: Its antigen is currently unknown.

Profiled with immunoSEQ multiplex PCR; TCRdb holds only in-frame clones, not every one. The top ten clones hold 0.55% of a sample with approximately 300,000 clones, 85% to 95% of them seen once. This CDR3 contains 15 residues. The germline V gene encodes CDR1 WNHNN and CDR2 SYGVQD (reference sequence). V was shortened by 2 bases and J by 4 bases, with 14 bases between the two germline ends. The sequence was collected from an adult who received the AZD1222 COVID-19 vaccine. The chain carries TRBV10-1 and TRBJ2-5; possibly TRBD1 or TRBD2 for D (8 bases each). The specimen was peripheral blood, collected 28 days after the second AZD1222 dose. The CDR3 protein is CASSEKRGTGETQYF. CDR3 nucleotides: TGCGCCAGCAGTGAGAAGCGGGGGACAGGAGAGACCCAGTACTTC.